The present TCR beta chain was sequenced within a study of cytomegalovirus exposure and HLA in healthy donors. Per the germline V gene, CDR1 is MNHNS and CDR2 is SASEGT. This CDR3 is 14 amino acids long. The V and J ends lost 8 bases and 1 base, in that order; junction bases with no gene match: 5. PCR employed 60 Vbeta and 13 Jbeta primers. Clones were read by immunoSEQ multiplex PCR, and TCRdb kept only the in-frame ones, dropping some. The table includes roughly 110,000 clones, over 65% detected once. Sample: PBMCs. The rearrangement links TRBV6-1 to TRBJ2-7, with TRBD1 identical over 10 bases. The clonotype originates from a woman in her thirties in good health and CMV-seronegative. CDR3 in amino acids: CASLGGQGSYEQYF. CDR3 coding DNA: TGTGCCAGCTTGGGGGGACAGGGGTCCTACGAGCAGTACTTC.